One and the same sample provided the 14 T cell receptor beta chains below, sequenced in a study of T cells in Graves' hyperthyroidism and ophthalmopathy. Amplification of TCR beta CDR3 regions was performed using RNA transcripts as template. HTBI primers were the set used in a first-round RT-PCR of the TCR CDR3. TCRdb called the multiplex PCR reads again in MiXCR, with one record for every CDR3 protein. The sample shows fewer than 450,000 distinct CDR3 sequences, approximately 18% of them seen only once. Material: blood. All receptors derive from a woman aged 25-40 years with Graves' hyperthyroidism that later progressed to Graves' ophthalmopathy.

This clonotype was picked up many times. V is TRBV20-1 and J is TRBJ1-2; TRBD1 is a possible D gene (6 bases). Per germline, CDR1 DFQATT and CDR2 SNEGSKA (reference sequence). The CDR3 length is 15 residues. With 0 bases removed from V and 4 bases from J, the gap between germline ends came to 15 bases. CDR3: CSARDLGGPSYGYTF. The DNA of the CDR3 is TGCAGTGCTAGAGATCTGGGGGGCCCGAGCTATGGCTACACCTTC.

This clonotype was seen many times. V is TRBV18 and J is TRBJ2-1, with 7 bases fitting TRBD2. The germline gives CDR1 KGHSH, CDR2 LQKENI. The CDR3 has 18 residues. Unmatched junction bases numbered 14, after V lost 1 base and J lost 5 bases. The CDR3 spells CASSPQMSSSGVDNEQFF. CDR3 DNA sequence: TGTGCCAGCTCACCACAAATGTCATCGAGCGGGGTAGACAATGAGCAGTTCTTC.

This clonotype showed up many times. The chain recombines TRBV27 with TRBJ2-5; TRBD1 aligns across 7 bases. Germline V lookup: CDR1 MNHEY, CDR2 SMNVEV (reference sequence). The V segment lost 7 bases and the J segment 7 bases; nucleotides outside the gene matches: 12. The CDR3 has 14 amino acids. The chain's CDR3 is CASKRGLRGLTQYF. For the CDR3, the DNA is TGTGCCAGCAAAAGGGGGCTAAGGGGTTTGACCCAGTACTTC.

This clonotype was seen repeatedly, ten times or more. CDR3 sequence: CATSSSRRDYGYTF. Here the CDR3 DNA reads TGTGCCACCAGCAGCAGTCGGAGGGACTATGGCTACACCTTC. This chain uses TRBV15 with TRBJ1-2; D gene ambiguous. This CDR3 has 14 residues. From germline, CDR1 is LNHNV and CDR2 YYDKDF (reference sequence). Between the trimmed V and J ends, which lost 3 bases and 3 bases, there was a span of 11 bases.

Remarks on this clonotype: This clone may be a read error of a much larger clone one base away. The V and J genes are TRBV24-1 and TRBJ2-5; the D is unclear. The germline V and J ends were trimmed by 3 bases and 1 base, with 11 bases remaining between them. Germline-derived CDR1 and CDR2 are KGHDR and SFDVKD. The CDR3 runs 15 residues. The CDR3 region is CATSDTTDGQETQYF. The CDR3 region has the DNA TGTGCCACCAGTGATACGACGGACGGCCAAGAGACCCAGTACTTC.

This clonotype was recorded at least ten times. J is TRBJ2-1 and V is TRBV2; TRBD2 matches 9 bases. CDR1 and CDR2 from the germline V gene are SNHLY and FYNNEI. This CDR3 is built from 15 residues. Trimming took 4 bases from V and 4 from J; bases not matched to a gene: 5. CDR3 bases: TGTGCCAGCAGTGGACTAGCGGCGTCTTACAATGAGCAGTTCTTC. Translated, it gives CASSGLAASYNEQFF. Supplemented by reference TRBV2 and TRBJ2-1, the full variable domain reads EPEVTQTPSHQVTQMGQEVILRCVPISNHLYFYWYRQILGQKVEFLVSFYNNEISEKSEIFDDQFSVERPDGSNFTLKIRSTKLEDSAMYFCASSGLAASYNEQFFGPGTRLTVL.

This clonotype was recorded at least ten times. CDR3 bases: TGTGCCAGCAGTCCATCACGGTCGGTTGGTAAAGCTTTCTTT. Its translation: CASSPSRSVGKAFF. The V call is TRBV27, the J call TRBJ1-1; D gene uncertain. Trimming took 5 bases from V and 9 from J, leaving 19 bases between them. The CDR3 totals 14 residues. From germline, CDR1 is MNHEY and CDR2 SMNVEV (reference sequence).

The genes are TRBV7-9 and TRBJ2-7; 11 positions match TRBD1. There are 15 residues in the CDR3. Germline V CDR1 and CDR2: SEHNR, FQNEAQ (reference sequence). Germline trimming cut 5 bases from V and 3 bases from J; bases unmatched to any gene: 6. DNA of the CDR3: TGTGCCAGCAGCGGGGAGGACAGGGGGCTCTACGAGCAGTACTTC. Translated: CASSGEDRGLYEQYF.

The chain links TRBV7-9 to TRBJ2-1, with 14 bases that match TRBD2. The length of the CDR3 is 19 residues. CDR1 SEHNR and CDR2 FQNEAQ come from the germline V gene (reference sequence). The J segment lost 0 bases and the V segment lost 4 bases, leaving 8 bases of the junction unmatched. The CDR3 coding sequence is TGTGCCAGCAGCTCGGGGACTAGCGGGAGCCCAAGCTCCTACAATGAGCAGTTCTTC. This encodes CASSSGTSGSPSSYNEQFF. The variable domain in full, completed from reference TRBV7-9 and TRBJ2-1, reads DTGVSQNPRHKITKRGQNVTFRCDPISEHNRLYWYRQTLGQGPEFLTYFQNEAQLEKSRLLSDRFSAERPKGSFSTLEIQRTEQGDSAMYLCASSSGTSGSPSSYNEQFFGPGTRLTVL.

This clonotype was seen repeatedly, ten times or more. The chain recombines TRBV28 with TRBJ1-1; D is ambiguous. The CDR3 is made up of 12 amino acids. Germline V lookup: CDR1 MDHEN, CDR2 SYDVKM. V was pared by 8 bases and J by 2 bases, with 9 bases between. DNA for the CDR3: TGTGCCAGCGGCAGCTTCAACACTGAAGCTTTCTTT. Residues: CASGSFNTEAFF.

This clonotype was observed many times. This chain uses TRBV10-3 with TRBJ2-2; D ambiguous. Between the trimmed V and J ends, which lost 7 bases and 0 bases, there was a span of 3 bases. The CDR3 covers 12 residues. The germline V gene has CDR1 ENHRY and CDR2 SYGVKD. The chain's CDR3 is CAINSNTGELFF. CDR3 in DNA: TGTGCCATCAATTCGAACACCGGGGAGCTGTTTTTT.

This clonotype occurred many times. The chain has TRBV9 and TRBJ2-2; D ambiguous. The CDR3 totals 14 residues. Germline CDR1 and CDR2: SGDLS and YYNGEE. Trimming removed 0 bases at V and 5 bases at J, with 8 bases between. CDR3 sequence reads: CASSVDLGTGELFF. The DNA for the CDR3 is TGTGCCAGCAGCGTAGACTTGGGGACCGGGGAGCTGTTTTTT.

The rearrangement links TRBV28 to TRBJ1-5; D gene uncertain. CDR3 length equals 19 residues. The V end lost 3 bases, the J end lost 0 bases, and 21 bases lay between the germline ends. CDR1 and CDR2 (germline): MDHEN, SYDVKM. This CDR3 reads CASSFAKNSIGVSNQPQHF. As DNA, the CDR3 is TGTGCCAGCAGTTTTGCAAAAAATAGTATTGGGGTTAGCAATCAGCCCCAGCATTTT.

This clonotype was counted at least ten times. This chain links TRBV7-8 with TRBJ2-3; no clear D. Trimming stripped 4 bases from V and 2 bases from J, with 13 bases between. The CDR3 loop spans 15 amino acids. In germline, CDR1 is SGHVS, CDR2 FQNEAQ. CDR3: CASSSTHDNTDTQYF. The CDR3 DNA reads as TGTGCCAGCAGCTCCACCCACGACAACACAGATACGCAGTATTTT. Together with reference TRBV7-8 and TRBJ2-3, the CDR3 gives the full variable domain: GAGVSQSPRYKVAKRGQDVALRCDPISGHVSLFWYQQALGQGPEFLTYFQNEAQLDKSGLPSDRFFAERPEGSVSTLKIQRTQQEDSAVYLCASSSTHDNTDTQYFGPGTRLTVL.